A selection of T cell receptor beta chains follows, all from one sample in a study of cytotoxic CD8 clonotypes in ibrutinib-treated CLL. Profiled with immunoSEQ multiplex PCR; TCRdb holds only in-frame clones, not every one. In the table there are roughly 45,000 clones, 65% to 70% of which are singletons. The specimen was PBMCs, collected after 24 months of ibrutinib treatment. The receptors stem from a human donor with chronic lymphocytic leukemia. CDR3s include the opening cysteine and the closing phenylalanine or tryptophan. Clone size is stated in some rows and not others, as once, few, many or a class when expanded.

CASSPDSGEAGELFF	NA	TRBV18	TRBJ2-2
CASSYPPGAGGELFF	NA	TRBV6-5	TRBJ2-2
CASSPPTGAREKLFF	NA	TRBV18	TRBJ1-4
CASSAVAGKVDTEAFF	once	TRBV6-1	TRBJ1-1
CASQRGTLSDEQYF	NA	TRBV6-5	TRBJ2-7
CASSYLGTYEQYF	NA	TRBV6-5	TRBJ2-7
CASSLVRAYEQYF	NA	TRBV7-2	TRBJ2-7
CASSLGPDSGNTIYF	NA	TRBV5-1	TRBJ1-3
CASSLDNNEQFF	NA	TRBV5-1	TRBJ2-1
CASSHPDRDTEAFF	NA	TRBV4-1	TRBJ1-1
CASSSRTSGYYEQYF	NA	TRBV11-2	TRBJ2-7
CASSLAWDTQYF	NA	TRBV7-2	TRBJ2-3
CASRNRVSYEQYF	few	TRBV6-6	TRBJ2-7
CAWSVRRDIYGYTF	NA	TRBV30	TRBJ1-2
CAWAWGEKLFF	few	TRBV30	TRBJ1-4
CASGLGGQGYGYTF	NA	TRBV12-5	TRBJ1-2
CASSVLITQQSRANVLTF	NA	TRBV23-1	TRBJ2-6
CASSKGSLSNQPQHF	NA	TRBV25-1	TRBJ1-5
CASTTLWGEQFF	NA	TRBV28	TRBJ2-1
CASTFEIQYF	NA	TRBV21-1	TRBJ2-4
CASSMPTGSATEAFF	once	TRBV19	TRBJ1-1
CASTYGPLGMSEAFF	NA	TRBV6-5	TRBJ1-1
CASSLQPGSGQPQHF	NA	TRBV7-2	TRBJ1-5
CASSLEGQGARNEQFF	NA	TRBV7-2	TRBJ2-1
CASSPTGPPLDTEAFF	NA	TRBV18	TRBJ1-1
CAWSGGGLDYGYTF	NA	TRBV30	TRBJ1-2
CAWSGGQHSNQPQHF	NA	TRBV30	TRBJ1-5
CASSSRPGTSGNTIYF	NA	TRBV5-1	TRBJ1-3
CASSPGLAGGPVTDTQYF	NA	TRBV5-1	TRBJ2-3
CASSADRGNGYTF	once	TRBV2	TRBJ1-2
CASSPLSGELFF	NA	TRBV5-4	TRBJ2-2
CASSPSVGRPTTYEQYF	NA	TRBV19	TRBJ2-7
CASSLRDRKGYTF	NA	TRBV5-1	TRBJ1-2
CASSQRNNNEQFF	NA	TRBV4-2	TRBJ2-1
CASSPWTGSGANVLTF	NA	TRBV28	TRBJ2-6
CASSPSGTYNEQFF	few	TRBV7-9	TRBJ2-1
CASSLAAEPAYNEQFF	NA	TRBV5-1	TRBJ2-1
CAISHRDDYGYTF	few	TRBV10-3	TRBJ1-2
CASSLDRDSNQPQHF	few	TRBV6-1	TRBJ1-5
CASSERANTEAFF	NA	TRBV2	TRBJ1-1
CASRGLQYF	NA	TRBV6-4	TRBJ2-4
CASSLRGPGLVNTGELFF	NA	TRBV7-9	TRBJ2-2
CASSLIPLNQPQHF	NA	TRBV7-2	TRBJ1-5
CASSGQGGSPLHF	few	TRBV9	TRBJ1-6